This T cell receptor (beta chain) was recorded in a study of metastatic and nonmetastatic thyroid tumors. Patients were all untreated before their thyroid surgery. General study points: As reported, TCR beta diversity in blood and tumor was significantly higher in malignant thyroid tumors than in benign nodules.

At least ten counts were recorded for this clone. Antigen unknown. The ends lost 5 bases at V and 7 bases at J; junction bases unmatched: 5. This CDR3 region has 13 residues. Germline-derived CDR1 and CDR2 are SNHLY and FYNNEI. TCRdb re-processed the PCR reads through MiXCR. The sample carries approximately 38,000 clones, roughly a sixth recorded once. V gene TRBV2 combines with J gene TRBJ2-1; 7 bases are shared with TRBD1. The TCR originated in a female donor with papillary thyroid cancer or a benign thyroid nodule (not recorded which). Some clones in this sample may be carry-over from other donors' samples. Sequenced material: tumor tissue. The CDR3 DNA reads TGTGCCAGCAGTACCATGACAGGGAATGAGCAGTTCTTC. Translation: CASSTMTGNEQFF.